A selection of T cell receptor beta chains follows, all from one sample in a study of beta chain features in type 1 diabetes. Sequencing used immunoSEQ multiplex PCR; TCRdb keeps in-frame clones, though not all of them. This sample yields tens of thousands of clones, of which around three fifths are seen a single time; about 2.2% belongs to the top ten. Sequencing used Tregs from blood. Every receptor here comes from a woman between 18 and 29 years old in good health. Each CDR3 is given with its conserved first and last residue. The order of the fields is J gene, clone size, D gene, V gene, CDR3 DNA, CDR3 protein. A D gene is named only where the DNA matches it firmly. A clone size is listed for some rows: how often the clone was seen (once, few, many), or a class if it is expanded.

TRBJ1-1 medium-sized . TRBV19 . CASSSPGQGFGEGNTEAFF
TRBJ2-7 . . TRBV6-1 TGTGCCAGTACTTTGTTAGCGGCCGCTTCCTACGAGCAGTACTTC CASTLLAAASYEQYF
TRBJ2-2 . TRBD2 TRBV19 TGTGCCACCGCCCGGGGGGGGCGTACCGGGGAGCTGTTTTTT CATARGGRTGELFF
TRBJ2-2 few TRBD2 TRBV7-9 TGTGCCAGCAGCCTCACGATCGGGGGGAAAAAGGGGACCGGGGAGCTGTTTTTT CASSLTIGGKKGTGELFF
TRBJ2-2 . TRBD1 TRBV9 TGTGCCAGCAGCTTGGGACAGGGTTACACCGGGGAGCTGTTTTTT CASSLGQGYTGELFF
TRBJ2-5 . . TRBV5-1 TGCGCCAGCAGCCCAGGCGGGGTAGAGACCCAGTACTTC CASSPGGVETQYF
TRBJ1-4 . . TRBV7-9 TGTGCCAGCAGCCCCCCCCCGGCTAATGAAAAACTGTTTTTT CASSPPPANEKLFF
TRBJ1-4 . . TRBV19 TGTGCCAGTAGTACACCGGGAGCCTCGGCTGAAAAACTGTTTTTT CASSTPGASAEKLFF
TRBJ1-1 few TRBD1 TRBV19 TGTGCCAGTGAACGGGACAGGGCCCATCCTGAAGCTTTCTTT CASERDRAHPEAFF
TRBJ2-3 . TRBD1 TRBV10-3 TGTGCCATCAGTGAGTGGGACAGAAGCATCACAGATACGCAGTATTTT CAISEWDRSITDTQYF
TRBJ2-1 . . TRBV5-1 TGCGCCAGCAGCTGGGAGACTAGAAATGAGCAGTTCTTC CASSWETRNEQFF
TRBJ2-1 . . TRBV7-2 TGTGCCAGCAGGGATTCAGGGGCGATTGCGGATGAGCAGTTCTTC CASRDSGAIADEQFF
TRBJ2-1 once . TRBV19 TGTGCCAGTAGTCCCGGGGTGGAGGTCAATGAGCAGTTCTTC CASSPGVEVNEQFF
TRBJ2-3 . TRBD2 TRBV5-1 TGCGCCAGCAGCTTGGCGGGGGGGTCGGATACGCAGTATTTT CASSLAGGSDTQYF
TRBJ2-5 . TRBD1 TRBV29-1 TGCAGCGTTAGCCCAGGGACAGGGGGTGAGGCCCAGTACTTC CSVSPGTGGEAQYF
TRBJ2-6 . . TRBV11-2 TGTGCCAGCACCTCAGGGGGGTTCGGGGCCAACGTCCTGACTTTC CASTSGGFGANVLTF
TRBJ2-7 . . TRBV5-1 TGCGCCAGCAGCTGGGGGGTCGGGGTAGGGAACGAGCAGTACTTC CASSWGVGVGNEQYF
TRBJ2-7 once . TRBV7-9 TGTGCCAGCAGCTTAATTGTCACGGCTAGCTCCTACGAGCAGTACTTC CASSLIVTASSYEQYF
TRBJ2-7 . TRBD1 TRBV6-1 TGTGCCAGCACTTTTCGGGACAGTTACTACGAGCAGTACTTC CASTFRDSYYEQYF
TRBJ2-2 . TRBD1 TRBV5-5 TGTGCCAGCAGCAGACCCGGACAGGGTGGGAACACCGGGGAGCTGTTTTTT CASSRPGQGGNTGELFF
TRBJ2-3 . . TRBV9 TGTGCCAGCAGCGTCACTGGCACAGATACGCAGTATTTT CASSVTGTDTQYF
TRBJ1-1 few TRBD1 TRBV14 TGTGCCAGCAGCCAGGACAGGGGGCGGTTGACTGAAGCTTTCTTT CASSQDRGRLTEAFF
TRBJ1-2 . . TRBV29-1 TGCAGCGTAAGGCGGGCTAACTATGGCTACACCTTC CSVRRANYGYTF
TRBJ2-1 few TRBD2 TRBV9 TGTGCCAGCAGCGTAAGGTTAGCGGGCTACAATGAGCAGTTCTTC CASSVRLAGYNEQFF